These 17 T cell receptor beta chains share one sample of origin, sequenced in a study of response to subunit inactivated influenza vaccine. MiXCR was run by TCRdb on the RT-PCR reads, yielding one entry per CDR3 protein. The data show about 570,000 distinct CDR3 sequences, around 10% seen once. The sample was also linked to a second study, of T cells expressing NK-cell markers. This second study notes: TCR beta cDNA was generated via 5'RACE template switching incorporating UMIs.

The sequences come from PBMCs from blood, collected on the day of vaccination. All receptors derive from a middle-aged man who received an inactivated influenza vaccine.

The chain links TRBV4-2 to TRBJ2-5; the match to TRBD2 covers 8 bases. Germline V gene data show CDR1 as LGHNA and CDR2 as YNFKEQ. The CDR3 is 17 amino acids. The trim removed 4 bases at V and 3 bases at J, leaving 13 bases unmatched. The CDR3 is CASSRVGAGGHEETQYF. In DNA form, the CDR3 reads TGTGCCAGCAGCCGGGTAGGGGCGGGAGGACATGAAGAGACCCAGTACTTC.

This clonotype came up many times. The chain links TRBV27 to TRBJ2-3; 11 bases agree with TRBD2. The ends lost 5 bases at V and 2 bases at J; junction bases unmatched: 9. The CDR3 is 17 residues long. CDR1 is MNHEY, CDR2 SMNVEV, per germline (reference sequence). The CDR3 is CASSRLAGSPLTDTQYF. Written as DNA, the CDR3 is TGTGCCAGCAGTAGACTAGCGGGGTCACCCCTCACAGATACGCAGTATTTT.

Comments on this clonotype: With a far larger clone one base away, a read error is the likely cause. In DNA form, the CDR3 reads TGTGCCAGCTCACCACCGTACACCGGGGAGCTGTTTTTT. Residues: CASSPPYTGELFF. The chain joins TRBV18 to TRBJ2-2; D is ambiguous. The germline CDR1 and CDR2 sequences are KGHSH and LQKENI. The CDR3 loop spans 13 amino acids. Between the trimmed V and J ends, which lost 0 bases and 3 bases, there was a span of 2 bases. Full variable domain (missing parts from reference TRBV18 and TRBJ2-2): NAGVMQNPRHLVRRRGQEARLRCSPMKGHSHVYWYRQLPEEGLKFMVYLQKENIIDESGMPKERFSAEFPKEGPSILRIQQVVRGDSAAYFCASSPPYTGELFFGEGSRLTVL.

This clonotype came up a few times. The chain employs TRBV12-3 or TRBV12-4 and TRBJ1-2; 9 bases agree with TRBD1. The CDR3 loop spans 15 amino acids. The J segment lost 6 bases and the V segment lost 3 bases, leaving 8 bases of the junction unmatched. CDR3 amino acids: CASSLGRDRVNGYTF. CDR3 nucleotide sequence: TGTGCCAGCAGTTTGGGCCGGGACAGGGTCAATGGCTACACCTTC.

The rearrangement joins TRBV11-2 to TRBJ2-3; D is unresolved. The CDR3 sequence is 12 residues long. Looked up from germline, CDR1 is SGHAT and CDR2 is FQNNGV. With 3 bases removed from V and 10 bases from J, the gap between germline ends came to 11 bases. CDR3 loop: CASSFVESPQYF. Written as DNA, the CDR3 is TGTGCCAGCAGCTTCGTTGAGTCACCGCAGTATTTT.

This clonotype showed up just a few times. V and J are TRBV6-1 and TRBJ2-7; TRBD2 matches at 9 bases. The CDR3 loop spans 14 amino acids. After removal of 6 bases from V and 2 bases from J, the junction contained 5 bases not matched to a gene. The germline V gene encodes CDR1 MNHNS and CDR2 SASEGT. Here the CDR3 DNA reads TGTGCCAGCAGCCGACTAGCGGAGGCCTACGAGCAGTACTTC. Encoded protein: CASSRLAEAYEQYF.

This clonotype has just a few counts. The V call is TRBV2, the J call TRBJ2-7; no clear D. This CDR3 comprises 15 residues. Trimming removed 6 bases at V and 4 bases at J, with 19 bases between. Per the germline V gene, CDR1 is SNHLY and CDR2 is FYNNEI. The CDR3 DNA reads TGTGCCAGCAGCGGAGCGACGAACATACTTTACGAGCAGTACTTC. Protein sequence: CASSGATNILYEQYF.

This clonotype has only a few counts. V gene TRBV29-1 combines with J gene TRBJ2-3; 11 nucleotides match TRBD2. V shed 2 bases, J shed 8 bases, and the junction held 15 bases outside the gene matches. Germline V gene sequence: CDR1 SQVTM, CDR2 ANQGSEA. The CDR3 sequence is 17 residues long. This chain's CDR3 is CSVELRSSGGAVGTQYF. CDR3 coding DNA: TGCAGCGTTGAATTGCGCAGTAGCGGGGGGGCCGTAGGTACGCAGTATTTT.

This clonotype was detected only a few times. For the CDR3, the DNA is TGTGCCAGCAGCCGGGGGACAGCAAACACTGAAGCTTTCTTT. It encodes CASSRGTANTEAFF. The rearrangement links TRBV5-4 to TRBJ1-1, with 7 nucleotides matching TRBD1. Germline V gives CDR1 SGHNT, CDR2 YYREEE (reference sequence). The CDR3 spans 14 residues. V dropped 4 bases and J dropped 2; count of bases not matched to a gene: 5. The full variable domain, with the rest looked up from reference TRBV5-4 and TRBJ1-1, is ETGVTQSPTHLIKTRGQQVTLRCSSQSGHNTVSWYQQALGQGPQFIFQYYREEENGRGNFPPRFSGLQFPNYSSELNVNALELDDSALYLCASSRGTANTEAFFGQGTRLTVV.

At least ten counts were recorded for this clonotype. V gene TRBV4-2 combines with J gene TRBJ1-4; no firm D call. The CDR3 contains 15 residues. The V gene's germline CDR1 is LGHNA and CDR2 YNFKEQ. Deletions cut 0 bases from V and 5 bases from J, with 10 bases between. The CDR3 loop reads CASSQDISFNEKLFF. The CDR3 coding sequence is TGTGCCAGCAGCCAAGATATAAGTTTCAATGAAAAACTGTTTTTT.

As DNA, the CDR3 is TGTGCCAGCAGAACGACAGGTTATAGCAATCAGCCCCAGCATTTT. This gives the protein CASRTTGYSNQPQHF. V gene TRBV12-3 or TRBV12-4 combines with J gene TRBJ1-5, with D tentatively TRBD1 (6 bases). V was cut by 6 bases and J by 0 bases, with 12 bases left in between. There are 15 residues in the CDR3.

This chain connects TRBV7-2 to TRBJ2-5; 7 bases map to TRBD1. J was trimmed by 12 bases and V by 5 bases; bases with no gene match: 9. The CDR3 has 12 amino acids. The germline gives CDR1 SGHTA, CDR2 FQGNSA. In DNA form, the CDR3 reads TGTGCCAGCAGCGTGGACAGGAGCTCTAAGTACTTC. Translating gives CASSVDRSSKYF.

The chain has TRBV10-3 and TRBJ2-3; perhaps TRBD1 as D (5 bases). V was trimmed by 7 bases and J by 3 bases, leaving 17 bases between them. The CDR3 sequence is 15 residues long. CDR1 ENHRY and CDR2 SYGVKD come from the germline V gene. This CDR3 is CAIKSAQGRTDTQYF. The CDR3 DNA sequence: TGTGCCATCAAGTCGGCCCAGGGTAGGACAGATACGCAGTATTTT.

In its sample, this clonotype was seen a few times. The rearrangement uses TRBV9 and TRBJ2-1, with D perhaps TRBD1 (6 bases). Trimming pared 4 bases from V and 2 bases from J, leaving 13 bases between. The CDR3 sequence is 15 residues long. The germline V gene encodes CDR1 SGDLS and CDR2 YYNGEE. Here the CDR3 reads CASSPLDSPYNEQFF. The CDR3 DNA reads as TGTGCCAGCAGCCCTCTGGACAGTCCCTACAATGAGCAGTTCTTC.

The chain carries TRBV6-5 and TRBJ1-2, with D unclear. V lost 2 bases to trimming and J lost 4 bases, with 20 bases between them. The CDR3 totals 17 residues. Looked up from germline, CDR1 is MNHEY and CDR2 is SVGAGI. CDR3 region: CASSYGLGVLRSYGYTF. The CDR3 nucleotides are TGTGCCAGCAGTTACGGATTAGGCGTCCTCAGGAGCTATGGCTACACCTTC.

This clonotype occurred many times. The chain combines TRBV7-2 with TRBJ1-2, with 7 bases fitting TRBD1. With V trimmed by 5 bases and J by 8 bases, 8 bases remained unmatched. The CDR3 covers 13 residues. Germline CDR1 reads SGHTA; CDR2 reads FQGNSA. CDR3 sequence: CASSADRLSGYTF. The CDR3, as DNA: TGTGCCAGCAGCGCGGACAGGTTAAGCGGCTACACCTTC.

The V gene is TRBV20-1, the J gene TRBJ1-1; possibly TRBD1 for D (6 bases). Germline V gene data show CDR1 as DFQATT and CDR2 as SNEGSKA (reference sequence). The ends were cut back, 6 bases at V and 0 bases at J, with 11 bases in the middle. This CDR3 is built from 13 residues. This CDR3 reads CSAKDRLNTEAFF. CDR3 coding DNA: TGCAGTGCCAAGGACAGATTGAACACTGAAGCTTTCTTT.